These 23 T cell receptor beta chains share one sample of origin, sequenced in a study of early T cells in non-severe SARS-CoV-2 infection. TCRdb redid the calling of the 5' RACE reads with MiXCR, one entry per CDR3 protein. Among about 64,000 distinct CDR3 sequences, roughly 9% were seen once, and the ten largest hold around 15%. Here the sequenced sample was whole blood, taken at baseline. The source is an adult who was a healthcare worker with PCR-confirmed SARS-CoV-2 infection or an uninfected control (not recorded which).

This clonotype was observed a handful of times. The chain is built from TRBV2 and TRBJ2-5, with D possibly being TRBD1 (6 bases). The CDR3 runs 14 residues. V lost 4 bases and J lost 1, with 10 bases in between. Germline V lookup: CDR1 SNHLY, CDR2 FYNNEI. The CDR3 DNA reads as TGTGCCAGCAGTGTACAGGGTTCCCAAGAGACCCAGTACTTC. Translation gives CASSVQGSQETQYF. Together with reference TRBV2 and TRBJ2-5, the CDR3 gives the full variable domain: EPEVTQTPSHQVTQMGQEVILRCVPISNHLYFYWYRQILGQKVEFLVSFYNNEISEKSEIFDDQFSVERPDGSNFTLKIRSTKLEDSAMYFCASSVQGSQETQYFGPGTRLLVL.

This clonotype was observed at least ten times. This chain joins TRBV25-1 and TRBJ1-1, with D perhaps TRBD1 (6 bases). Germline V lookup: CDR1 MGHDK, CDR2 SYGVNS. Trimming cost V 7 bases and J 1 base, with 16 bases left between them. The CDR3 consists of 15 residues. CDR3 in amino acids: CASTQGYRGNTEAFF. CDR3 nucleotides: TGTGCCAGCACCCAGGGGTACAGAGGGAACACTGAAGCTTTCTTT. Full variable domain (missing parts from reference TRBV25-1 and TRBJ1-1): EADIYQTPRYLVIGTGKKITLECSQTMGHDKMYWYQQDPGMELHLIHYSYGVNSTEKGDLSSESTVSRIRTEHFPLTLESARPSHTSQYLCASTQGYRGNTEAFFGQGTRLTVV.

This clonotype occurred many times. The chain has TRBV2 and TRBJ2-3; 9 nucleotides align to TRBD2. CDR1 is SNHLY, CDR2 FYNNEI, per germline. J lost 4 bases, V lost 8 bases, and 7 bases had no gene match. This CDR3 contains 14 residues. The CDR3 DNA reads as TGTGCCAGCGTCCTAGCGGGAAGGGCAGATACGCAGTATTTT. Translation: CASVLAGRADTQYF.

This clonotype has more than one count but fewer than ten. The chain couples TRBV10-3 to TRBJ1-6; 9 bases line up with TRBD1. The CDR3 extends over 13 amino acids. Germline V gene sequence: CDR1 ENHRY, CDR2 SYGVKD. J lost 10 bases, V lost 7 bases, and 5 bases had no gene match. Written as DNA, the CDR3 is TGTGCCATCACGGAACAGGGGGCATCACCCCTCCACTTT. Translated: CAITEQGASPLHF.

V gene TRBV12-3 or TRBV12-4 combines with J gene TRBJ2-2; TRBD2 matches at 13 bases. The V segment lost 4 bases and the J segment 10 bases; nucleotides outside the gene matches: 9. The CDR3 consists of 16 residues. The CDR3 protein is CASSSFRLAGGSELFF. CDR3 nucleotides: TGTGCCAGCAGTTCCTTCAGACTAGCGGGAGGATCGGAGCTGTTTTTT.

CDR3 sequence reads: CASNLEKGDSPLHF. The CDR3 DNA reads as TGCGCCAGCAATCTGGAAAAAGGGGATTCACCCCTCCACTTT. The rearrangement links TRBV10-2 to TRBJ1-6; a weak D match, TRBD1 (5 bases). The CDR3 sequence is 14 residues long. Germline V gene sequence: CDR1 WSHSY, CDR2 SAAADI. The V end was cut by 7 bases, the J end by 8 bases, with 15 bases between.

The chain is built from TRBV5-7 and TRBJ2-1, with D perhaps TRBD2 (5 bases). TRBV5-7 is given ORF status, its function remaining uncertain. The CDR3 consists of 12 residues. V dropped 0 bases and J dropped 10 bases, with 8 bases sitting between them. The CDR3 sequence: CASSLVATEQFF. The DNA for the CDR3 is TGTGCCAGCAGCTTGGTAGCGACGGAGCAGTTCTTC.

Only a few counts were recorded for this clonotype. V and J are TRBV4-1 and TRBJ2-7; a possible D gene is TRBD1 (6 bases). Germline values: CDR1 MGHRA, CDR2 YSYEKL. The CDR3 loop spans 14 amino acids. V lost 8 bases to trimming and J lost 6 bases, with 20 bases between them. In nucleotides, the CDR3 is TGCGCCAGCGGTCCTTACAGGGATATCGGCGAGCAGTACTTC. Translating it yields CASGPYRDIGEQYF.

This clonotype occurred many times. This sequence joins TRBV9 and TRBJ2-7; 10 bases map to TRBD2. Germline loops: CDR1 SGDLS, CDR2 YYNGEE. With V trimmed by 0 bases and J by 3 bases, 0 bases remained unmatched. The CDR3 runs 14 residues. CDR3 loop: CASSVASGSYEQYF. In nucleotides, the CDR3 is TGTGCCAGCAGCGTAGCTAGCGGGAGCTACGAGCAGTACTTC.

The CDR3 nucleotides read TGTGCCAGTAGTATATCTGTTGCGGCCTATGGCTACACCTTC. It specifies CASSISVAAYGYTF. The chain has TRBV19 and TRBJ1-2; D is uncertain. CDR3 length: 14 residues. The V gene's germline CDR1 is LNHDA and CDR2 SQIVND (reference sequence). Trimming removed 2 bases at V and 4 bases at J, with 11 bases between.

This sequence joins TRBV5-6 and TRBJ2-7, with D maybe TRBD2 (5 bases). V was trimmed by 6 bases and J by 6 bases, leaving 19 bases between them. From germline, CDR1 is SGHDT and CDR2 YYEEEE. This CDR3 region has 14 residues. CDR3: CASTSISGLSEQYF. The CDR3 nucleotides read TGTGCCAGCACCTCTATCAGCGGCCTTAGCGAGCAGTACTTC.

This clonotype was observed a few times. CDR3 region: CASSLDVGDYEQYF. The DNA of the CDR3 is TGTGCCAGCAGCTTAGACGTGGGGGACTACGAGCAGTACTTC. The chain uses TRBV7-8 and TRBJ2-7; either TRBD1 or TRBD2 may supply D (5 bases each). The V and J ends lost 1 base and 3 bases respectively, with 10 bases between them. The CDR3 consists of 14 residues. Germline values: CDR1 SGHVS, CDR2 FQNEAQ.

The chain carries TRBV7-2 and TRBJ2-2; 11 nucleotides line up with TRBD2. With V trimmed by 6 bases and J by 5 bases, 11 bases remained unmatched. The CDR3 sequence is 17 residues long. Germline V lookup: CDR1 SGHTA, CDR2 FQGNSA. CDR3 sequence (DNA): TGTGCCAGCAGGCCCGGGGCTAGCGGGAGGCCTACCGGGGAGCTGTTTTTT. Protein: CASRPGASGRPTGELFF.

There are a few counts of this clonotype. The rearrangement links TRBV5-1 to TRBJ2-1; 10 bases align to TRBD2. Germline CDR1 is SGHRS and CDR2 is YFSETQ. CDR3 size: 17 residues. The J segment lost 0 bases and the V segment lost 0 bases, leaving 3 bases of the junction unmatched. The CDR3 region has the DNA TGCGCCAGCAGCTTGGGACTAGCGGGCAGCTCCTACAATGAGCAGTTCTTC. Its protein product is CASSLGLAGSSYNEQFF.

This clonotype was seen at least ten times. The chain uses TRBV20-1 and TRBJ1-2; tentative D call: TRBD1 (5 bases). V shed 6 bases and J shed 0 bases, with 8 bases lying between them. The CDR3 sequence is 12 residues long. Germline loops: CDR1 DFQATT, CDR2 SNEGSKA (reference sequence). The CDR3 sequence: CSAPTANYGYTF. CDR3 bases: TGCAGTGCCCCGACAGCTAACTATGGCTACACCTTC.

V and J are TRBV18 and TRBJ1-2, with 7 bases matching TRBD1. With V trimmed by 4 bases and J by 4 bases, 9 bases remained unmatched. This CDR3 comprises 15 residues. Germline loops: CDR1 KGHSH, CDR2 LQKENI. The CDR3 loop reads CASSRRDSPFYGYTF. CDR3 nucleotides: TGTGCCAGCTCACGCCGGGACAGTCCTTTCTATGGCTACACCTTC.

V usage is TRBV21-1 and J usage is TRBJ2-3; TRBD2 is the table's D call and was not checked against the DNA. TRBV21-1 constitutes a pseudogene. The CDR3 sequence is 13 residues long. The CDR3, as DNA: TGTGCCAGCAGCGGAGGCGGGAGCGATACGCAGTATTTT. Its protein product is CASSGGGSDTQYF.

The chain uses TRBV6-2 or TRBV6-3 and TRBJ2-2, with D possibly being TRBD1 (6 bases). Germline assignment: CDR1 MNHEY and CDR2 SVGEGT. V was pared by 10 bases and J by 1 base, with 22 bases between. The CDR3 spans 17 residues. CDR3 sequence (DNA): TGTGCCACCACCCCTTACCCCGACAGGTTGAACACCGGGGAGCTGTTTTTT. Amino acids: CATTPYPDRLNTGELFF.

This clonotype was recorded at least ten times. V gene TRBV9 combines with J gene TRBJ2-5; D unclear. The CDR3 runs to 15 residues. Germline CDR1 is SGDLS and CDR2 is YYNGEE. The germline V and J ends were trimmed by 0 bases and 2 bases, with 11 bases remaining between them. The CDR3 nucleotides are TGTGCCAGCAGCGTAGGGACGTCAAATCAAGAGACCCAGTACTTC. It translates to CASSVGTSNQETQYF.

This clonotype was detected ten times or more. The chain has TRBV3-1 and TRBJ2-7, with D possibly being TRBD1 or TRBD2 (6 bases each). Germline V gene sequence: CDR1 LGHDT, CDR2 YNNKEL (reference sequence). V was clipped by 4 bases and J by 6 bases, with 19 bases between them. This CDR3 contains 15 residues. The CDR3 sequence is CASSPLEGARGEQYF. CDR3 DNA: TGTGCCAGCAGCCCCCTGGAGGGAGCCAGGGGCGAGCAGTACTTC.

This clonotype was found many times. V and J are TRBV12-3 or TRBV12-4 and TRBJ2-7; TRBD2 aligns across 12 bases. V shed 6 bases and J 4 bases; nucleotides not matched to a gene: 7. The CDR3 loop spans 15 amino acids. Here the CDR3 reads CASRHGLAGRYEQYF. CDR3 sequence (DNA): TGTGCCAGCAGGCACGGACTAGCGGGAAGATACGAGCAGTACTTC.

The chain employs TRBV20-1 and TRBJ2-7; no clear D. CDR1 DFQATT and CDR2 SNEGSKA come from the germline V gene (reference sequence). V lost 6 bases and J 3 bases, leaving 18 bases between the germline ends. The CDR3 runs 14 residues. CDR3 sequence reads: CSATPVAYSYEQYF. In DNA form, the CDR3 reads TGCAGTGCAACCCCTGTGGCGTACAGCTACGAGCAGTACTTC.

This clonotype was counted at least ten times. The chain combines TRBV5-1 with TRBJ2-2; D is unresolved. Trimming pared 0 bases from V and 3 bases from J, leaving 9 bases between. Germline loops: CDR1 SGHRS, CDR2 YFSETQ. The CDR3 contains 15 residues. The CDR3 loop is CASSLEVLDTGELFF. The CDR3 DNA follows: TGCGCCAGCAGCTTGGAGGTTTTGGACACCGGGGAGCTGTTTTTT.